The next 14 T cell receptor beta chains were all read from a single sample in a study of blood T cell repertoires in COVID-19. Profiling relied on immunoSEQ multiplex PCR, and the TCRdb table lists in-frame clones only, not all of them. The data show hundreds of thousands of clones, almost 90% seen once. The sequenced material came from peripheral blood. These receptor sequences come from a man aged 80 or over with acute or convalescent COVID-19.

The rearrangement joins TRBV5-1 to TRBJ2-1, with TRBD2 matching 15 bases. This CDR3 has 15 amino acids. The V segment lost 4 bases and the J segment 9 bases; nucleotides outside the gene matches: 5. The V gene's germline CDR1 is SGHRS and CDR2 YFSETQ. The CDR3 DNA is TGCGCCAGCAGCATCGGGACTAGCGGGGGGATTGAGCAGTTCTTC. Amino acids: CASSIGTSGGIEQFF. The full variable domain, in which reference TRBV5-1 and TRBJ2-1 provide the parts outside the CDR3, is KAGVTQTPRYLIKTRGQQVTLSCSPISGHRSVSWYQQTPGQGLQFLFEYFSETQRNKGNFPGRFSGRQFSNSRSEMNVSTLELGDSALYLCASSIGTSGGIEQFFGPGTRLTVL.

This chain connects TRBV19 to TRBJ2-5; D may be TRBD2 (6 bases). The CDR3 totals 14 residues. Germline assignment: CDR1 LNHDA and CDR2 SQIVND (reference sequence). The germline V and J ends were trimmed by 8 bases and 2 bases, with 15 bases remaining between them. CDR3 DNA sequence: TGTGCCAGTCAGAAGGAGGGGTCACAAGAGACCCAGTACTTC. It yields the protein CASQKEGSQETQYF.

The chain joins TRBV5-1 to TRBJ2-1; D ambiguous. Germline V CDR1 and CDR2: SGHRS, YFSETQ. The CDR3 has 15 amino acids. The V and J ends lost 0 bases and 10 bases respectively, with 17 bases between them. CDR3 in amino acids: CASSLEPGPPREQFF. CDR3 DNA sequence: TGCGCCAGCAGCTTGGAACCAGGTCCCCCCAGAGAGCAGTTCTTC.

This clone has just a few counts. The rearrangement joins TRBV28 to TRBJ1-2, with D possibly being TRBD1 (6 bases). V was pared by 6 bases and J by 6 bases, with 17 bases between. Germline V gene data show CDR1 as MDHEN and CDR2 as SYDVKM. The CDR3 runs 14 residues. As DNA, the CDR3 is TGTGCCAGCAGCTACCCTTCCAGGGGAAATGGCTACACCTTC. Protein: CASSYPSRGNGYTF.

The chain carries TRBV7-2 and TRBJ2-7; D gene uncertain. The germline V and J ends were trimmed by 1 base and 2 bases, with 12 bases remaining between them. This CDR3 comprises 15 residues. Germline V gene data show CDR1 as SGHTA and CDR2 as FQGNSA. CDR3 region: CASSLESYRPYEQYF. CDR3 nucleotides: TGTGCCAGCAGCTTAGAATCGTACAGACCCTACGAGCAGTACTTC. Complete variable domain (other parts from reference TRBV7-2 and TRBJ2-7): GAGVSQSPSNKVTEKGKDVELRCDPISGHTALYWYRQSLGQGLEFLIYFQGNSAPDKSGLPSDRFSAERTGGSVSTLTIQRTQQEDSAVYLCASSLESYRPYEQYFGPGTRLTVT.

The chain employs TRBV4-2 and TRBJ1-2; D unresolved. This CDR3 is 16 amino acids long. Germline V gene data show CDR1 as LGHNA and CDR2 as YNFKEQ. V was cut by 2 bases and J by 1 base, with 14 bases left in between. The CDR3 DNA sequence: TGTGCCAGCAGCCAACCTACTGAAGGACTTAACTATGGCTACACCTTC. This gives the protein CASSQPTEGLNYGYTF.

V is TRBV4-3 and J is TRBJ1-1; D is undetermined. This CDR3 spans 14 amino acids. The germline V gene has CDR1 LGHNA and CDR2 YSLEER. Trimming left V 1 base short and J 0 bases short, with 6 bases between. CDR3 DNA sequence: TGCGCCAGCAGCCAAGGACGGGTGAACACTGAAGCTTTCTTT. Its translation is CASSQGRVNTEAFF.

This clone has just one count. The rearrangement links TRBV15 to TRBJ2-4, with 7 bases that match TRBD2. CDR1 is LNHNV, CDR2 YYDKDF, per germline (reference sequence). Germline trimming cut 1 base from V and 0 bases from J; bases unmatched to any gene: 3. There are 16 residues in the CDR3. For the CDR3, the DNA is TGTGCCACCAGCAGAGGGGAGGGTTTAGCCAAAAACATTCAGTACTTC. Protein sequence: CATSRGEGLAKNIQYF.

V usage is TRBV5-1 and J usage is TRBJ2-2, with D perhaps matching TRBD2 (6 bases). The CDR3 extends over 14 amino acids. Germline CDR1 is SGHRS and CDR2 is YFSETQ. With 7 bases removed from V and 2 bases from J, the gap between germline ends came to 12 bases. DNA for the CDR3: TGCGCCAGCCGTGGGACTTTAAACACCGGGGAGCTGTTTTTT. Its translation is CASRGTLNTGELFF.

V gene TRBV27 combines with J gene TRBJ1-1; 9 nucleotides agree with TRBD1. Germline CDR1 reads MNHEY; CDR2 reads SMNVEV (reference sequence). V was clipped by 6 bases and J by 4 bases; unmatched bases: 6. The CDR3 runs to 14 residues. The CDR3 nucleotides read TGTGCCAGCAGAGAACAGGGGGCACGCACTGAAGCTTTCTTT. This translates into CASREQGARTEAFF.

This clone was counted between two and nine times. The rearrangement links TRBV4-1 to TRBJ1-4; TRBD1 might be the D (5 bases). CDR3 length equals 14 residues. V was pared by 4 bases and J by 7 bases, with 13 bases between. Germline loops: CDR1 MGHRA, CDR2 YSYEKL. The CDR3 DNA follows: TGCGCCAGCAGCCTGGGCAGGGTTACTGAAAAACTGTTTTTT. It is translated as CASSLGRVTEKLFF.

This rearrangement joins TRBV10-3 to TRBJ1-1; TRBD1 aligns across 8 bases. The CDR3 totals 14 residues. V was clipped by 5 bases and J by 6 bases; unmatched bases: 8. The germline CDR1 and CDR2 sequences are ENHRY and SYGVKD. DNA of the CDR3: TGTGCCATCAGTTTTTCTGACAGGGGCGCTGAAGCTTTCTTT. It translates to CAISFSDRGAEAFF.

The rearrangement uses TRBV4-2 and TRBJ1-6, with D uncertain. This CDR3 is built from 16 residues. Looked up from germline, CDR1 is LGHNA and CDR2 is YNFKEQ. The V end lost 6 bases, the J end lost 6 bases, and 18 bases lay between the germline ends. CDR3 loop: CASSPTTVGSNSPLHF. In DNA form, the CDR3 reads TGTGCCAGCAGTCCAACCACTGTGGGCAGTAATTCACCCCTCCACTTT.

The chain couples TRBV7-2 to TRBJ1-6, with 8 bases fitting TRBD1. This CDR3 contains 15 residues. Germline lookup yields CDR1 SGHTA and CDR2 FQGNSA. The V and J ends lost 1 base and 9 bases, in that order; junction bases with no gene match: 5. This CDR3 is CASSLGSGGGSPLHF. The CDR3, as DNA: TGTGCCAGCAGCTTAGGGTCAGGGGGCGGTTCACCCCTCCACTTT.